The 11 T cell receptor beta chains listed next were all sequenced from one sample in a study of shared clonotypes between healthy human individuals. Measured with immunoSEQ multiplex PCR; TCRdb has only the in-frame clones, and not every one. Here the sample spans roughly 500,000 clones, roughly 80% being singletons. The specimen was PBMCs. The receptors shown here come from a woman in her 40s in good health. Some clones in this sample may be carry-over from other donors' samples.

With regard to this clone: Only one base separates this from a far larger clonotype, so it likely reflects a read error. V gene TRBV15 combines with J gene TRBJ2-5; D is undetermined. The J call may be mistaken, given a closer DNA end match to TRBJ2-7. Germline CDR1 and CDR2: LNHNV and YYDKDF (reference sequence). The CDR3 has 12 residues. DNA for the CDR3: TGTGCCACCAGCAGAGATGAGAACGAGCAGTACTTC. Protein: CATSRDENEQYF.

The DNA of the CDR3 is TGTGCCAGCAGCCTAGTAAGCCCCCCTTACGAGCAGTACTTC. Amino acids: CASSLVSPPYEQYF. The chain recombines TRBV7-2 with TRBJ2-7; D call uncertain. CDR1 is SGHTA, CDR2 FQGNSA, per germline. The CDR3 spans 14 residues. Trimming shortened V by 5 bases and J by 4 bases, and 15 bases separated the two germline ends.

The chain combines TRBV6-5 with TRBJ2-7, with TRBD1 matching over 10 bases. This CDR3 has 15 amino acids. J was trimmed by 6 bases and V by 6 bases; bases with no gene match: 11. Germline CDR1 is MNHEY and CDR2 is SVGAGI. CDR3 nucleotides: TGTGCCAGCAGCGACCGGGACAGGGGAGCCTCCGAGCAGTACTTC. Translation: CASSDRDRGASEQYF.

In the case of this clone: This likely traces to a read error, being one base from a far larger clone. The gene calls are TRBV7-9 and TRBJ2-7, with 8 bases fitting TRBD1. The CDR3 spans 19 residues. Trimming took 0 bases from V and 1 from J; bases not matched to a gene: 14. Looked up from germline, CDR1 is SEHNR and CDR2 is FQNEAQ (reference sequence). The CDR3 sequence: CASSLAVRTGGLRSYEQYF. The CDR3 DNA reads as TGTGCCAGCAGCTTAGCGGTGAGAACAGGGGGACTGAGGTCCTACGAGCAGTACTTC.

The CDR3 loop reads CAISDNGANVLTF. CDR3 DNA: TGTGCCATCAGTGACAATGGGGCCAACGTCCTGACTTTC. The chain employs TRBV10-3 and TRBJ2-6; D not certain. This CDR3 is built from 13 residues. Germline V gene sequence: CDR1 ENHRY, CDR2 SYGVKD. Trimming removed 3 bases at V and 3 bases at J, with 3 bases between.

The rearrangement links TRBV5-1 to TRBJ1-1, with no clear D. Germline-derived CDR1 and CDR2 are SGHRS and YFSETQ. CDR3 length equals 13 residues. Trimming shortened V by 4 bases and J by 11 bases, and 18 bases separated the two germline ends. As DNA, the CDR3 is TGCGCCAGCAGCCCTGGAGGGCAGGTGAAGGCTTTCTTT. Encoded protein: CASSPGGQVKAFF.

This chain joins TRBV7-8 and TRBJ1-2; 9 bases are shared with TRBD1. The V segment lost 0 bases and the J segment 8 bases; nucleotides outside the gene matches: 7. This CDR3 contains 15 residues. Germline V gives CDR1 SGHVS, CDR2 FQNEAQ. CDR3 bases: TGTGCCAGCAGCTTAGCGCAGGGGACAGGGTACGGCTACACCTTC. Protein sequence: CASSLAQGTGYGYTF.

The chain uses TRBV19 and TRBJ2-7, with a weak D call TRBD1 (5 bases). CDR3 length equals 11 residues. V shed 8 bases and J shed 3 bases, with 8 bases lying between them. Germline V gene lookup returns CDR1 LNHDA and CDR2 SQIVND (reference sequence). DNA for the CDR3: TGTGCCAGTGACCAGGGCTACGAGCAGTACTTC. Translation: CASDQGYEQYF. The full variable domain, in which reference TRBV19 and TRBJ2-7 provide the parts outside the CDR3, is DGGITQSPKYLFRKEGQNVTLSCEQNLNHDAMYWYRQDPGQGLRLIYYSQIVNDFQKGDIAEGYSVSREKKESFPLTVTSAQKNPTAFYLCASDQGYEQYFGPGTRLTVT.

The CDR3 DNA is TGTGCCAGCAGCTTGGGTGGGGCGGGACCCACAGATACGCAGTATTTT. Translation gives CASSLGGAGPTDTQYF. This sequence joins TRBV5-4 and TRBJ2-3, with D possibly being TRBD2 (6 bases). Germline V gene sequence: CDR1 SGHNT, CDR2 YYREEE (reference sequence). The CDR3 length is 16 residues. V lost 0 bases, J lost 2 bases, and 13 bases lay in between.

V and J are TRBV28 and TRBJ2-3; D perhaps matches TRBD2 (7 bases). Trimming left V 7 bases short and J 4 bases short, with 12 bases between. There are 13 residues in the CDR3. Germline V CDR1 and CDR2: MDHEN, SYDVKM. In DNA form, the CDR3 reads TGTGCCAGCACCACCGGGGGGCCAGATACGCAGTATTTT. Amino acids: CASTTGGPDTQYF. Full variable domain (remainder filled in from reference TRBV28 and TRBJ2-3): DVKVTQSSRYLVKRTGEKVFLECVQDMDHENMFWYRQDPGLGLRLIYFSYDVKMKEKGDIPEGYSVSREKKERFSLILESASTNQTSMYLCASTTGGPDTQYFGPGTRLTVL.

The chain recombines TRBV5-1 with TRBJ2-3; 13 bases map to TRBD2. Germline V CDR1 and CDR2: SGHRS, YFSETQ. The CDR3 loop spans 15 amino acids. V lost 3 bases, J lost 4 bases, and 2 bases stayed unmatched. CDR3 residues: CASSWTSGSSDTQYF. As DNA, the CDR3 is TGCGCCAGCAGCTGGACTAGCGGGAGTTCAGATACGCAGTATTTT.